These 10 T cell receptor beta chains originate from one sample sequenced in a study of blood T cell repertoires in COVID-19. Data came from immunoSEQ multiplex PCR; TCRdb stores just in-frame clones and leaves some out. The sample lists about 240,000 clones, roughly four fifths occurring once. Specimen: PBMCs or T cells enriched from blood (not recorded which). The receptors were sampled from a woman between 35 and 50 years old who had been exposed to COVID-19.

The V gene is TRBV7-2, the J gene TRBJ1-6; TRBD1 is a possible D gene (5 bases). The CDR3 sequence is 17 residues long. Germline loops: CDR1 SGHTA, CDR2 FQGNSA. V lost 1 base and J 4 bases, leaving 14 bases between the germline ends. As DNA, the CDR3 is TGTGCCAGCAGCTTAGTGGGTACAGGACAATATAATTCACCCCTCCACTTT. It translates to CASSLVGTGQYNSPLHF.

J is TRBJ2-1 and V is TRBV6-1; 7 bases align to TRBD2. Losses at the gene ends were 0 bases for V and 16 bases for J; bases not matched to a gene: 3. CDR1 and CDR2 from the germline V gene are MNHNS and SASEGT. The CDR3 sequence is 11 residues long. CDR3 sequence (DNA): TGTGCCAGCAGTGAAGCGGCGGGGGACTTCTTC. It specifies CASSEAAGDFF.

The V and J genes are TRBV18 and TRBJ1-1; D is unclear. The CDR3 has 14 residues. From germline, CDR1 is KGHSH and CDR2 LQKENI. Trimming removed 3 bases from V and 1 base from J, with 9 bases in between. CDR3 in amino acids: CASSPSAGNTEAFF. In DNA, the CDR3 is TGTGCCAGCTCACCGAGTGCGGGGAACACTGAAGCTTTCTTT.

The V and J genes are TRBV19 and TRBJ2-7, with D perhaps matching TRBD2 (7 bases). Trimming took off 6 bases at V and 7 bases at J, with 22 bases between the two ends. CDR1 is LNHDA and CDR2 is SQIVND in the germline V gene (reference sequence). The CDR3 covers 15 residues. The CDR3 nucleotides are TGTGCCAGTAGCCGAGGGGGGGGTACACCTGGAGAGCAGTACTTC. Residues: CASSRGGGTPGEQYF.

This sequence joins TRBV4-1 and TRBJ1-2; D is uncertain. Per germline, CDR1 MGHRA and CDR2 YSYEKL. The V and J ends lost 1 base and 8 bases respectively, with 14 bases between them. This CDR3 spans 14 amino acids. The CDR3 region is CASSQGSGLSGYTF. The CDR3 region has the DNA TGCGCCAGCAGCCAAGGTTCGGGGTTGAGCGGCTACACCTTC.

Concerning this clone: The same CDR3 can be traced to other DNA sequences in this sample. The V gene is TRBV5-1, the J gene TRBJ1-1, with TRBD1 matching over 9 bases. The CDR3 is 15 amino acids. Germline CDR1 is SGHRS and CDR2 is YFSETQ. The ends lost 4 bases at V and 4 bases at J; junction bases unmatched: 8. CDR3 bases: TGCGCCAGCAGCCCGGGACAGGGTATAAGCACTGAAGCTTTCTTT. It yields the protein CASSPGQGISTEAFF. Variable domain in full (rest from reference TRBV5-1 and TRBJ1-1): KAGVTQTPRYLIKTRGQQVTLSCSPISGHRSVSWYQQTPGQGLQFLFEYFSETQRNKGNFPGRFSGRQFSNSRSEMNVSTLELGDSALYLCASSPGQGISTEAFFGQGTRLTVV.

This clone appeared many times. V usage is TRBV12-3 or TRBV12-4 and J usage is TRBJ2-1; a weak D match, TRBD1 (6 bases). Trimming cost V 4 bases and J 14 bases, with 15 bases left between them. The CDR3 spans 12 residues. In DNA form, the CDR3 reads TGTGCCAGCAGTTCCCGACAGGTCAGAAAGTTCTTC. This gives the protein CASSSRQVRKFF.

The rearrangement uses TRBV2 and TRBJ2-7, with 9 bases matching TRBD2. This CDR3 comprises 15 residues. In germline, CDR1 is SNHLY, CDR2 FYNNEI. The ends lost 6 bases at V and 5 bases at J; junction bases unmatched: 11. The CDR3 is CASRVGLAGLDEQYF. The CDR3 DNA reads TGTGCCAGCAGGGTGGGCCTAGCGGGGCTGGACGAGCAGTACTTC.

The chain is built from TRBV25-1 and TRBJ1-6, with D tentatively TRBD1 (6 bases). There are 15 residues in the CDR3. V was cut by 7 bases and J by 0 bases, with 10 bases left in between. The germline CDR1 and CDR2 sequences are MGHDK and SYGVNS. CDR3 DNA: TGTGCCAGCACTACAGGGAACTCCTATAATTCACCCCTCCACTTT. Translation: CASTTGNSYNSPLHF.

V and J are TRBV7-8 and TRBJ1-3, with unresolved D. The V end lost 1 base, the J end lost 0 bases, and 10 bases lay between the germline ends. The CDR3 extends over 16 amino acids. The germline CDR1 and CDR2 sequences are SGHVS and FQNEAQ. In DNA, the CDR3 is TGTGCCAGCAGCTTAGTGGCGCAGGCCTCTGGAAACACCATATATTTT. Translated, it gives CASSLVAQASGNTIYF.